This T cell receptor (beta chain) came from a study of CD8+ T cells in alopecia areata. J lost 4 bases, V lost 5 bases, and 12 bases had no gene match. Germline V lookup: CDR1 MNHEY, CDR2 SMNVEV (reference sequence). CDR3 length: 18 amino acids. Treatment specified: oral pan-JAK inhibitor, 5-10 mg twice daily. Sequencing templates came from extracted RNA that was reverse transcribed into cDNA. Here immunoSEQ multiplex PCR was the method, and the copy in TCRdb shows in-frame clones only, minus some. The sample yields about 120,000 clones, approximately 53% seen once. The J gene is TRBJ2-5, the V gene TRBV27; 14 bases are shared with TRBD2. The source of this sequence is a human donor with alopecia areata. The material was CD4+ T cells sorted from blood, obtained at week 4, from a patient treated with tofacitinib. The CDR3 coding sequence is TGTGCCAGCAGTCCTCAAGGGACTAGCGGGAGAGGGGGAGAGACCCAGTACTTC. This codes for CASSPQGTSGRGGETQYF.